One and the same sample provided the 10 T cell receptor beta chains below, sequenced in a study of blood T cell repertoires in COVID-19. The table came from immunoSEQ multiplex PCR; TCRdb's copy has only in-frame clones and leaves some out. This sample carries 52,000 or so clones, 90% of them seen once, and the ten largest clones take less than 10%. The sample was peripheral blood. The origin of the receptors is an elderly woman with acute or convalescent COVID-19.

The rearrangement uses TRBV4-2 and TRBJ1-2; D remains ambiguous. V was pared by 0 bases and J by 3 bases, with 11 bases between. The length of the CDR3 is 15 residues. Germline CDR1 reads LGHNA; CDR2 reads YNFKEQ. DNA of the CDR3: TGTGCCAGCAGCCAAGATTGGCCCTTTGACTATGGCTACACCTTC. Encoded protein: CASSQDWPFDYGYTF.

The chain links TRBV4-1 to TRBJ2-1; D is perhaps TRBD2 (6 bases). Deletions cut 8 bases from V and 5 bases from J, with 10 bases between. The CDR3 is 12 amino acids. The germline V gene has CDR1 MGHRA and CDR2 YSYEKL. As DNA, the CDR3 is TGCGCCAGCTGCGGGACCGACAATGAGCAGTTCTTC. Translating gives CASCGTDNEQFF.

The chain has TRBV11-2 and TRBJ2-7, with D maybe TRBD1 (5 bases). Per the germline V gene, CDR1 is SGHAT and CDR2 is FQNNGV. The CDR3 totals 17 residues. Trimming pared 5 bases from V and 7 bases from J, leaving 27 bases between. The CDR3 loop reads CASSPYPSGAIRREQYF. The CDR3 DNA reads TGTGCCAGCAGCCCCTACCCTAGTGGGGCTATCCGTAGAGAGCAGTACTTC.

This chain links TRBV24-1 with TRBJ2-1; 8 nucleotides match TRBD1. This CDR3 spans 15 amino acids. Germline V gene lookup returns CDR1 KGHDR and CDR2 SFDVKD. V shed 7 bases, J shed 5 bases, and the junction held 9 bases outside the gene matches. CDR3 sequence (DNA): TGTGCCACCAGCGCACAGGGGGGTCGACACAATGAGCAGTTCTTC. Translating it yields CATSAQGGRHNEQFF.

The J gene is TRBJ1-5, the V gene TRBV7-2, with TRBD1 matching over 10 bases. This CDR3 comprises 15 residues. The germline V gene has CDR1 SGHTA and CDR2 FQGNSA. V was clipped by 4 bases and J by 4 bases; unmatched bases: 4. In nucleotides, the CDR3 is TGTGCCAGCAGCTCCCGGACAGGGGGGAATCAGCCCCAGCATTTT. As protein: CASSSRTGGNQPQHF.

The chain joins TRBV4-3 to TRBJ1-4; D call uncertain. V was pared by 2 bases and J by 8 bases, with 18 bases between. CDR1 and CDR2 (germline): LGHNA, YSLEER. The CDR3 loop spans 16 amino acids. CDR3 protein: CASSQIRGVGAEKLFF. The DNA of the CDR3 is TGCGCCAGCAGCCAAATTCGCGGGGTCGGAGCGGAAAAACTGTTTTTT.

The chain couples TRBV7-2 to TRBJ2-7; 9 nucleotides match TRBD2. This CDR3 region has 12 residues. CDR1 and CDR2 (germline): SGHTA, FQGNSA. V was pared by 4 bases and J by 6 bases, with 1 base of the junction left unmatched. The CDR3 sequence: CASSSSGTEQYF. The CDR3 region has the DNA TGTGCCAGCAGCTCTAGCGGGACCGAGCAGTACTTC.

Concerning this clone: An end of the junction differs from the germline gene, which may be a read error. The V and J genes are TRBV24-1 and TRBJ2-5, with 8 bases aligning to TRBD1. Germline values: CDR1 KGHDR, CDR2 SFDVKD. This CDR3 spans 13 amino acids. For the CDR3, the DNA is TGTGCCACCAGTGATCGGACAGGGAGAGGGCCTAACTTC. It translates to CATSDRTGRGPNF.

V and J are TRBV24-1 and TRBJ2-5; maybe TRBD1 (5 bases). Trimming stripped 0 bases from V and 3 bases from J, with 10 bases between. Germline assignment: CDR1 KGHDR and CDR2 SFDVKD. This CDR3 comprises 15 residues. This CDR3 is CATSDLQDTKETQYF. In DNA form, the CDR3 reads TGTGCCACCAGTGATTTGCAGGACACGAAAGAGACCCAGTACTTC.

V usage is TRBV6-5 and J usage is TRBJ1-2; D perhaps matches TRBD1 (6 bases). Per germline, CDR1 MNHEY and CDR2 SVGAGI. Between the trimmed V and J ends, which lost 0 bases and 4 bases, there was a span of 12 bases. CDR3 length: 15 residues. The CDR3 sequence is CASSYSGQGSYGYTF. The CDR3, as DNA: TGTGCCAGCAGTTACTCGGGCCAGGGGAGCTATGGCTACACCTTC.